The 22 T cell receptor beta chains reported below all come from one sample, sequenced in a study of T cell responses to AZD1222 COVID-19 vaccine. Produced via immunoSEQ multiplex PCR; TCRdb's table is partial and in-frame only. Among tens of thousands of clones, around 92% were seen once, and the ten largest hold approximately 5.2%. Here the sequenced sample was peripheral blood, taken on day 0 of AZD1222 vaccination. The origin of the receptors is an adult in good health.

This rearrangement joins TRBV9 to TRBJ2-7, with 7 nucleotides matching TRBD2. Looked up from germline, CDR1 is SGDLS and CDR2 is YYNGEE. This CDR3 is 15 amino acids long. The junction had 8 bases not matched to a gene; V was cut back by 0 bases and J by 5 bases. In nucleotides, the CDR3 is TGTGCCAGCAGCGTAGGCGGATCGGGAGGTAACGAGCAGTACTTC. Protein product: CASSVGGSGGNEQYF.

The J gene is TRBJ2-7, the V gene TRBV28; D remains ambiguous. Looked up from germline, CDR1 is MDHEN and CDR2 is SYDVKM. Trimming removed 2 bases from V and 7 bases from J, with 6 bases in between. The CDR3 is made up of 11 amino acids. The CDR3 DNA reads TGTGCCAGCAGTTTAAGGTATGAGCAGTACTTC. Its translation: CASSLRYEQYF.

In regard to this clone: The sample has other DNA sequences that encode this CDR3 too. The J gene is TRBJ1-1, the V gene TRBV27; no clear D. Trimming took 0 bases from V and 1 from J, leaving 6 bases between them. The CDR3 sequence is 14 residues long. The germline V gene encodes CDR1 MNHEY and CDR2 SMNVEV (reference sequence). Here the CDR3 DNA reads TGTGCCAGCAGTTTATCGTTCGGGAACACTGAAGCTTTCTTT. Translating it yields CASSLSFGNTEAFF.

The rearrangement joins TRBV7-9 to TRBJ2-7; 10 bases fit TRBD2. The CDR3 is 14 amino acids. V shed 5 bases and J 3 bases; nucleotides not matched to a gene: 4. In germline, CDR1 is SEHNR, CDR2 FQNEAQ (reference sequence). CDR3 protein: CASSTGLANYEQYF. In DNA form, the CDR3 reads TGTGCCAGCAGCACGGGACTAGCGAACTACGAGCAGTACTTC.

The V call is TRBV5-1, the J call TRBJ1-5, with 9 bases identical to TRBD1. This CDR3 has 14 amino acids. The V gene end was trimmed by 3 bases and the J gene end by 9 bases; junction bases not matched to a gene: 7. Germline assignment: CDR1 SGHRS and CDR2 YFSETQ. The CDR3 DNA is TGCGCCAGCAGCTCGGGACAGGGCGGCTGGCCCCAGCATTTT. Translated: CASSSGQGGWPQHF.

The V and J genes are TRBV27 and TRBJ2-7; the match to TRBD2 covers 13 bases. The CDR3 contains 14 residues. The V and J ends lost 6 bases and 5 bases, in that order; junction bases with no gene match: 4. Germline CDR1 and CDR2: MNHEY and SMNVEV (reference sequence). CDR3 sequence: CASSRLAGGNEQYF. The DNA of the CDR3 is TGTGCCAGCAGCAGACTAGCGGGAGGTAACGAGCAGTACTTC.

This chain joins TRBV6-5 and TRBJ2-3; TRBD2 matches 13 bases. CDR3 length equals 15 residues. The V gene end was trimmed by 6 bases and the J gene end by 4 bases; junction bases not matched to a gene: 4. Germline V gives CDR1 MNHEY, CDR2 SVGAGI. The CDR3 DNA sequence: TGTGCCAGCAGCCGGACTAGCGGGAGTGCAGATACGCAGTATTTT. This gives the protein CASSRTSGSADTQYF.

This clone has just one count. The chain employs TRBV12-3 or TRBV12-4 and TRBJ1-5; D ambiguous. CDR3 length: 13 residues. Deletions cut 1 base from V and 3 bases from J, with 4 bases between. DNA of the CDR3: TGTGCCAGCAGTTTAGGCCACAATCAGCCCCAGCATTTT. Its translation: CASSLGHNQPQHF.

The chain is built from TRBV6-6 and TRBJ2-5; TRBD1 agrees at 11 bases. The ends lost 5 bases at V and 5 bases at J; junction bases unmatched: 13. Germline CDR1 reads MNHNY; CDR2 reads SVGAGI (reference sequence). This CDR3 is 17 amino acids long. CDR3: CASSPPRGTGGDETQYF. CDR3 DNA: TGTGCCAGCAGTCCCCCTCGCGGGACAGGGGGTGATGAGACCCAGTACTTC.

This chain connects TRBV5-6 to TRBJ2-7, with D unclear. CDR1 and CDR2 from the germline V gene are SGHDT and YYEEEE. The germline V and J ends were trimmed by 0 bases and 6 bases, with 7 bases remaining between them. This CDR3 region has 12 residues. The CDR3 protein is CASSLDHREQYF. The CDR3 DNA sequence: TGTGCCAGCAGCTTGGACCACCGCGAGCAGTACTTC.

The V and J genes are TRBV28 and TRBJ1-6; D unclear. This CDR3 is 13 amino acids long. Trimming cost V 6 bases and J 6 bases, with 9 bases left between them. Germline-derived CDR1 and CDR2 are MDHEN and SYDVKM. The CDR3: CASRRVSNSPLHF. In DNA, the CDR3 is TGTGCCAGCAGACGGGTCTCTAATTCACCCCTCCACTTT.

The chain is built from TRBV30 and TRBJ2-1; D may match TRBD1 or TRBD2 (5 bases each). Trimming left V 2 bases short and J 9 bases short, with 14 bases between. This CDR3 has 13 amino acids. CDR1 and CDR2 from the germline V gene are GTSNPN and SVGIG (reference sequence). The CDR3 loop reads CAWSRGSDTEQFF. The CDR3 DNA sequence: TGTGCCTGGAGTCGGGGCTCAGACACTGAGCAGTTCTTC.

The V gene is TRBV5-5, the J gene TRBJ1-1; tentatively, D is TRBD1 (5 bases). CDR1 and CDR2 (germline): SGHKS, YYEKEE (reference sequence). Trimming left V 4 bases short and J 1 base short, with 23 bases between. The length of the CDR3 is 18 residues. In nucleotides, the CDR3 is TGTGCCAGCAGCCGTTGGGGCTTCGTTGGGCAGACGAACACTGAAGCTTTCTTT. This gives the protein CASSRWGFVGQTNTEAFF.

This clone was recorded only once. This rearrangement joins TRBV3-1 (or the pseudogene TRBV3-2) to TRBJ2-7; D perhaps matches TRBD2 (5 bases). V lost 1 base, J lost 2 bases, and 12 bases lay in between. Germline V gene data show CDR1 as LGHDT and CDR2 as YNNKEL (reference sequence). CDR3 length equals 15 residues. CDR3 sequence (DNA): TGTGCCAGCAGCCAAGCATCCACCGGGGCCTACGAGCAGTACTTC. It yields the protein CASSQASTGAYEQYF.

This chain uses TRBV11-2 with TRBJ2-5; no definite D call. The CDR3 is 13 residues long. Trimming stripped 1 base from V and 4 bases from J, with 7 bases between. Germline V gene sequence: CDR1 SGHAT, CDR2 FQNNGV. The CDR3: CASSLVEVETQYF. The CDR3 region has the DNA TGTGCCAGCAGCTTAGTTGAGGTAGAGACCCAGTACTTC.

Here the CDR3 reads CASTGQGGNTEAFF. CDR3 sequence (DNA): TGTGCCAGCACGGGACAGGGGGGGAACACTGAAGCTTTCTTT. The gene calls are TRBV2 and TRBJ1-1; 11 nucleotides align to TRBD1. The germline CDR1 and CDR2 sequences are SNHLY and FYNNEI. V shed 7 bases and J 1 base; nucleotides not matched to a gene: 2. This CDR3 spans 14 amino acids.

The rearrangement links TRBV6-2 or TRBV6-3 to TRBJ2-1; no firm D call. Between the trimmed V and J ends, which lost 6 bases and 1 base, there was a span of 4 bases. CDR3 length equals 12 residues. Looked up from germline, CDR1 is MNHEY and CDR2 is SVGEGT. This CDR3 is CASSTSYNEQFF. CDR3 DNA sequence: TGTGCCAGCAGCACTTCCTACAATGAGCAGTTCTTC.

The chain employs TRBV7-6 and TRBJ1-1, with D uncertain. Germline CDR1 SGHVS, CDR2 FNYEAQ. The CDR3 contains 15 residues. The V end was cut by 2 bases, the J end by 4 bases, with 14 bases between. CDR3 sequence reads: CASSLPAGDSTEAFF. CDR3 nucleotide sequence: TGTGCCAGCAGCTTACCGGCCGGGGATAGCACTGAAGCTTTCTTT.

The CDR3 region is CASSETRGVYEQYF. CDR3 DNA sequence: TGTGCCAGCAGTGAGACCAGGGGAGTCTACGAGCAGTACTTC. The J gene is TRBJ2-7, the V gene TRBV6-2 or TRBV6-3; D perhaps matches TRBD1 (6 bases). The germline V gene encodes CDR1 MNHEY and CDR2 SVGEGT. This CDR3 comprises 14 residues. Trimming shortened V by 5 bases and J by 3 bases, and 14 bases separated the two germline ends.

The chain combines TRBV6-6 with TRBJ2-1; D possibly corresponds to TRBD2 (5 bases). Germline V lookup: CDR1 MNHNY, CDR2 SVGAGI (reference sequence). The ends were cut back, 9 bases at V and 0 bases at J, with 12 bases in the middle. This CDR3 region has 14 residues. CDR3 coding DNA: TGTGCCAGTCTCCCCAGCGGCTCCTACAATGAGCAGTTCTTC. The encoded protein is CASLPSGSYNEQFF.

The gene calls are TRBV5-4 and TRBJ2-4; perhaps TRBD1 as D (6 bases). CDR3 length: 15 residues. Germline V gene data show CDR1 as SGHNT and CDR2 as YYREEE (reference sequence). The V and J ends lost 4 bases and 1 base respectively, with 12 bases between them. In DNA form, the CDR3 reads TGTGCCAGCAGCCCGGGACACACGGCCAAAAACATTCAGTACTTC. Translation gives CASSPGHTAKNIQYF.

The chain couples TRBV7-9 to TRBJ1-2, with TRBD1 as a possible D gene (6 bases). The CDR3 has 15 amino acids. V lost 5 bases to trimming and J lost 5 bases, with 18 bases between them. CDR1 is SEHNR and CDR2 is FQNEAQ in the germline V gene (reference sequence). CDR3 region: CASSPPTGMVYGYTF. As DNA, the CDR3 is TGTGCCAGCAGCCCCCCCACAGGGATGGTGTATGGCTACACCTTC. The variable domain in full, completed from reference TRBV7-9 and TRBJ1-2, reads DTGVSQNPRHKITKRGQNVTFRCDPISEHNRLYWYRQTLGQGPEFLTYFQNEAQLEKSRLLSDRFSAERPKGSFSTLEIQRTEQGDSAMYLCASSPPTGMVYGYTFGSGTRLTVV.